The entry below gives a single T cell receptor beta chain sequence along with its context. Its antigen is still unknown. No per-base quality is available; no much larger clone lies one base away. The receptor library was made with the immunoSEQ multiplex PCR assay. The table was pulled from immuneACCESS by TCRdb, which kept in-frame rearrangements only. Such tables lose some clones; where checked, under half of the loss comes from unresolved V genes, and the rest has no known cause. The sample contains some 67,000 clones, approximately 91% of them found a single time. The leading ten clones occupy about 2.3% of the sample. Taken from cysteine to phenylalanine, the CDR3 has 15 residues. Only CDR3 DNA is held: 45 bases, read in frame from base 1. For CDR1 and CDR2, the germline V gene (reference sequence) lists LNHNV and YYDKDF. V trim: 0 bases; J trim: 5 bases; unmatched bases: 5. This entry belongs to a study of T cell changes during pregnancy in multiple sclerosis (dated by TCRdb to about 2019). Regarding the research as a whole: In women with multiple sclerosis, the researchers looked at how the T cell repertoire shifted as pregnancy progressed.

The sequences come from peripheral blood, collected in the first trimester of pregnancy. The sequence derives from a female donor with multiple sclerosis, enrolled in a pregnancy study. The V and J segments used are TRBV15 and TRBJ2-5, with 8 bases matching TRBD1. The CDR3 reads CATSRDRGQVETQYF. In nucleotide form, the sequence is TGTGCCACCAGCAGAGATAGGGGACAGGTCGAGACCCAGTACTTC.